This T cell receptor (beta chain) was found in a study of radiation and T cells in renal cell carcinoma. Whole-study context: Nephrectomy followed 15 Gy stereotactic body radiation by 4 weeks. Notes on the study in general: Top tumor clonotypes rose in blood 2 weeks post-radiation, then contracted.

Time point in this sample: blood 2 weeks post-SBRT. Described treatment: 15 Gy SBRT to primary tumor, nephrectomy 4 weeks later. After SBRT, blood was collected at 2 and 4 weeks, plus baseline. The patient's renal cell carcinoma had clear cell pathology. Only in-frame clones appear in the TCRdb table, and some are missing; sequencing was by immunoSEQ multiplex PCR. The data contain 150,000 to 190,000 clones, approximately 90% of them singletons. A remark on this clone: Its antigen is unknown.

This CDR3 spans 16 amino acids. Germline V gene sequence: CDR1 MNHNY, CDR2 SVGAGI (reference sequence). V trimming: 4 bases; J trimming: 7 bases; junction bases outside the gene matches: 12. The specimen comprised blood, sampled from a patient whose treatment included radiotherapy and nephrectomy. This TCR derives from a woman in her 50s with renal cell carcinoma. The gene calls are TRBV6-6 and TRBJ1-4; the match to TRBD1 covers 7 bases. CDR3 coding DNA: TGTGCCAGCAGTTCCAACCAGGGGGGGTACGGTGAAAAACTGTTTTTT. Its translation is CASSSNQGGYGEKLFF.